The clone carrying this TCR beta chain was detected only a few times. V lost 3 bases and J lost 1, with 6 bases in between. This CDR3 has 13 amino acids. CDR1 and CDR2 (germline): SEHNR, FQNEAQ (reference sequence). This record comes from a study of T-cell reconstitution after alpha-beta-depleted transplantation in children. The TCRbeta library incorporated unique molecular identifiers. One entry per CDR3 protein results from TCRdb running MiXCR on the PCR reads. The sample contains about 470,000 distinct CDR3 sequences, roughly two fifths of which appear only once. The sequencing used PBMCs, collected before TCRalphabeta/CD19-depleted stem cell transplant. The clonotype comes from a girl aged 2 to 10 with aplastic anemia, due to receive a stem cell transplant. The chain uses TRBV7-9 and TRBJ1-1; D not certain. The CDR3 DNA follows: TGTGCCAGCAGCTTCCAGGAGAACACTGAAGCTTTCTTT. Translating it yields CASSFQENTEAFF.